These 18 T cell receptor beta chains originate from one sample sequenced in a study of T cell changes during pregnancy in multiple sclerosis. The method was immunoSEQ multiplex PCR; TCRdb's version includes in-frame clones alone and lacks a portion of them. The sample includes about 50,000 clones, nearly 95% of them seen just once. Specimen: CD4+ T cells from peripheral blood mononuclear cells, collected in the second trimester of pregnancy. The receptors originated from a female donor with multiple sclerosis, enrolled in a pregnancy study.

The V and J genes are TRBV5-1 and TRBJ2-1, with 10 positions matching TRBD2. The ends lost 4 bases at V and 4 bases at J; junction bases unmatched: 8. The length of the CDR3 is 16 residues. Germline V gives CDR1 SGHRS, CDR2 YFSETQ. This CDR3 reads CASSLTTSGLYNEQFF. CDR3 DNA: TGCGCCAGCAGCCTGACGACTAGCGGGCTTTACAATGAGCAGTTCTTC.

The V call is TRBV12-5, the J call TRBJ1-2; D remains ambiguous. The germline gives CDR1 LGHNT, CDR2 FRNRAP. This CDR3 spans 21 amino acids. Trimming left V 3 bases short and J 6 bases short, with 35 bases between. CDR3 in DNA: TGTGCTAGTGGTTTTCGAACGCCCATCGCGGCCATAGCACCACATTCTGATGGCTACACCTTC. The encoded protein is CASGFRTPIAAIAPHSDGYTF.

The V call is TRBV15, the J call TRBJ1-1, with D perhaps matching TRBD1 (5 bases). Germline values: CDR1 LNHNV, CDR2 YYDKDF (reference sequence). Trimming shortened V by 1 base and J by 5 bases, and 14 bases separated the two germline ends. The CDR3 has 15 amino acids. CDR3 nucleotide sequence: TGTGCCACCAGCAGAGGTACCCTCGGGGGTACTGAAGCTTTCTTT. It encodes CATSRGTLGGTEAFF.

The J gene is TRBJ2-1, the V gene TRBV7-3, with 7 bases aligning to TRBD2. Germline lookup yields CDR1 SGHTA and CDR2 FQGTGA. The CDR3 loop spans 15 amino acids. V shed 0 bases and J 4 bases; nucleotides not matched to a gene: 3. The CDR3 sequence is CASSLTGTTYNEQFF. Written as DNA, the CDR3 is TGTGCCAGCAGCTTAACCGGGACTACTTACAATGAGCAGTTCTTC.

CDR3 in amino acids: CASSVDRENPNPNTEAFF. In nucleotides, the CDR3 is TGTGCCAGCAGTGTCGACAGGGAAAACCCAAATCCGAACACTGAAGCTTTCTTT. The J gene is TRBJ1-1, the V gene TRBV2, with 7 bases matching TRBD1. V shed 4 bases, J shed 1 base, and the junction held 15 bases outside the gene matches. The CDR3 length is 18 residues. CDR1 and CDR2 (germline): SNHLY, FYNNEI.

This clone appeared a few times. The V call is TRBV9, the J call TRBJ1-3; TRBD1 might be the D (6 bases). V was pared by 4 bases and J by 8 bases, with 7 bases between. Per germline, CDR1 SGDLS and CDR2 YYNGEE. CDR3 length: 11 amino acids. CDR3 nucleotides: TGTGCCAGCAGCTCAGGGGACACCATATATTTT. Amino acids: CASSSGDTIYF.

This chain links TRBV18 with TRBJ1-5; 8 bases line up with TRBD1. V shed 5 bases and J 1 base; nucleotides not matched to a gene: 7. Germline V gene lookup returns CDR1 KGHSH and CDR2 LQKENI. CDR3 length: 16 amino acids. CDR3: CASSSGQGPSNQPQHF. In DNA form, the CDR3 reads TGTGCCAGCTCATCTGGACAGGGTCCGAGCAATCAGCCCCAGCATTTT.

For the CDR3, the DNA is TGTGCCAGCAGCTCCTACAGTACTAACTATGGCTACACCTTC. The encoded protein is CASSSYSTNYGYTF. The rearrangement joins TRBV7-9 to TRBJ1-2; D not certain. The CDR3 length is 14 residues. V dropped 4 bases and J dropped 0 bases, with 9 bases sitting between them. The germline CDR1 and CDR2 sequences are SEHNR and FQNEAQ (reference sequence).

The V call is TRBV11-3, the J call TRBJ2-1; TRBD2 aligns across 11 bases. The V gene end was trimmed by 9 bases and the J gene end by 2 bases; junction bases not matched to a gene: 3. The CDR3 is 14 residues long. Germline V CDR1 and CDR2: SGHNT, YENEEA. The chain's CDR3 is CASGTSGTYNEQFF. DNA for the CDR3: TGTGCCAGTGGGACTAGCGGAACCTACAATGAGCAGTTCTTC.

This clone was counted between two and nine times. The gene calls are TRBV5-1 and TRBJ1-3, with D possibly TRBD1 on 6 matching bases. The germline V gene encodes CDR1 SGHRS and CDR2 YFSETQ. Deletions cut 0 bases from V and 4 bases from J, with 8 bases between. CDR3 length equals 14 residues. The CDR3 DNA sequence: TGCGCCAGCAGCTTGGGACAGGACGGAAACACCATATATTTT. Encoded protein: CASSLGQDGNTIYF.

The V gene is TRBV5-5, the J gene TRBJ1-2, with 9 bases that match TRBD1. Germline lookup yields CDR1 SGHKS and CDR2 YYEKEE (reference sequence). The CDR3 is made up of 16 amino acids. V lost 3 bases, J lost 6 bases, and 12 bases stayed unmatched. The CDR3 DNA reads TGTGCCAGCAGCTGGGACCCCGGGACAGGGCTAAATGGCTACACCTTC. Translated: CASSWDPGTGLNGYTF.

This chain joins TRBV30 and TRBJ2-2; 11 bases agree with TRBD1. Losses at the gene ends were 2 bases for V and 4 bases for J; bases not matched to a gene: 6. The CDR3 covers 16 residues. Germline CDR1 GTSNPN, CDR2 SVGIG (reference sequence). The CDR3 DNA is TGTGCCTGGAGTTCCCCGGGACAGGGGGGCACCGGGGAGCTGTTTTTT. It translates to CAWSSPGQGGTGELFF.

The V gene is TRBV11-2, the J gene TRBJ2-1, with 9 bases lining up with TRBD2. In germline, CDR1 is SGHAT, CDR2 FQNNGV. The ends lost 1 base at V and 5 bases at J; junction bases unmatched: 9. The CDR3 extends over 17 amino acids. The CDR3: CASSLVGRGGRNNEQFF. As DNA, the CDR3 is TGTGCCAGCAGCTTAGTCGGGCGGGGGGGCCGGAACAATGAGCAGTTCTTC.

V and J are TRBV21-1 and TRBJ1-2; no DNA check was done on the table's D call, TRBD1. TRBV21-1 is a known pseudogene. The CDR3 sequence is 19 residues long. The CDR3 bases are TGTGCCAGCAGCAAAGAGGAAAGGACAGGGGTGGACCGGACCTATGGCTACACCTTC. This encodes CASSKEERTGVDRTYGYTF.

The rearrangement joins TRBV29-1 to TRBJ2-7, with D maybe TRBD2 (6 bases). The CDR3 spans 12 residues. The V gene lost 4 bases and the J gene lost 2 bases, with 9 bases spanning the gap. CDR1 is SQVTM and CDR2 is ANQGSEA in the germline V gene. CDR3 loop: CSVVEGTYEQYF. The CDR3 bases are TGCAGCGTTGTGGAGGGAACCTACGAGCAGTACTTC.

The CDR3 nucleotides are TGTGCCAGCAGTTTAGGCCGCACCACAGATACGCAGTATTTT. Protein sequence: CASSLGRTTDTQYF. The gene calls are TRBV27 and TRBJ2-3; D remains ambiguous. Trimming shortened V by 2 bases and J by 2 bases, and 8 bases separated the two germline ends. Germline CDR1 and CDR2: MNHEY and SMNVEV (reference sequence). This CDR3 is built from 14 residues.

The chain's CDR3 is CASSLVRASEQYF. DNA for the CDR3: TGTGCCAGCAGTTTGGTCAGGGCAAGCGAGCAGTACTTC. The chain couples TRBV27 to TRBJ2-7, with TRBD1 as a possible D gene (5 bases). The CDR3 loop spans 13 amino acids. CDR1 and CDR2 from the germline V gene are MNHEY and SMNVEV (reference sequence). V shed 3 bases and J shed 6 bases, with 12 bases lying between them.

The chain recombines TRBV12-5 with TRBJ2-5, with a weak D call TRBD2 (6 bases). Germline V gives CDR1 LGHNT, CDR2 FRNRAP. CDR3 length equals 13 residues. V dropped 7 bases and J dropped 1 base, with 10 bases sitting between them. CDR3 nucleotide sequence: TGTGCTAGTGTAGGGAGGTTCCAAGAGACCCAGTACTTC. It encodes CASVGRFQETQYF.